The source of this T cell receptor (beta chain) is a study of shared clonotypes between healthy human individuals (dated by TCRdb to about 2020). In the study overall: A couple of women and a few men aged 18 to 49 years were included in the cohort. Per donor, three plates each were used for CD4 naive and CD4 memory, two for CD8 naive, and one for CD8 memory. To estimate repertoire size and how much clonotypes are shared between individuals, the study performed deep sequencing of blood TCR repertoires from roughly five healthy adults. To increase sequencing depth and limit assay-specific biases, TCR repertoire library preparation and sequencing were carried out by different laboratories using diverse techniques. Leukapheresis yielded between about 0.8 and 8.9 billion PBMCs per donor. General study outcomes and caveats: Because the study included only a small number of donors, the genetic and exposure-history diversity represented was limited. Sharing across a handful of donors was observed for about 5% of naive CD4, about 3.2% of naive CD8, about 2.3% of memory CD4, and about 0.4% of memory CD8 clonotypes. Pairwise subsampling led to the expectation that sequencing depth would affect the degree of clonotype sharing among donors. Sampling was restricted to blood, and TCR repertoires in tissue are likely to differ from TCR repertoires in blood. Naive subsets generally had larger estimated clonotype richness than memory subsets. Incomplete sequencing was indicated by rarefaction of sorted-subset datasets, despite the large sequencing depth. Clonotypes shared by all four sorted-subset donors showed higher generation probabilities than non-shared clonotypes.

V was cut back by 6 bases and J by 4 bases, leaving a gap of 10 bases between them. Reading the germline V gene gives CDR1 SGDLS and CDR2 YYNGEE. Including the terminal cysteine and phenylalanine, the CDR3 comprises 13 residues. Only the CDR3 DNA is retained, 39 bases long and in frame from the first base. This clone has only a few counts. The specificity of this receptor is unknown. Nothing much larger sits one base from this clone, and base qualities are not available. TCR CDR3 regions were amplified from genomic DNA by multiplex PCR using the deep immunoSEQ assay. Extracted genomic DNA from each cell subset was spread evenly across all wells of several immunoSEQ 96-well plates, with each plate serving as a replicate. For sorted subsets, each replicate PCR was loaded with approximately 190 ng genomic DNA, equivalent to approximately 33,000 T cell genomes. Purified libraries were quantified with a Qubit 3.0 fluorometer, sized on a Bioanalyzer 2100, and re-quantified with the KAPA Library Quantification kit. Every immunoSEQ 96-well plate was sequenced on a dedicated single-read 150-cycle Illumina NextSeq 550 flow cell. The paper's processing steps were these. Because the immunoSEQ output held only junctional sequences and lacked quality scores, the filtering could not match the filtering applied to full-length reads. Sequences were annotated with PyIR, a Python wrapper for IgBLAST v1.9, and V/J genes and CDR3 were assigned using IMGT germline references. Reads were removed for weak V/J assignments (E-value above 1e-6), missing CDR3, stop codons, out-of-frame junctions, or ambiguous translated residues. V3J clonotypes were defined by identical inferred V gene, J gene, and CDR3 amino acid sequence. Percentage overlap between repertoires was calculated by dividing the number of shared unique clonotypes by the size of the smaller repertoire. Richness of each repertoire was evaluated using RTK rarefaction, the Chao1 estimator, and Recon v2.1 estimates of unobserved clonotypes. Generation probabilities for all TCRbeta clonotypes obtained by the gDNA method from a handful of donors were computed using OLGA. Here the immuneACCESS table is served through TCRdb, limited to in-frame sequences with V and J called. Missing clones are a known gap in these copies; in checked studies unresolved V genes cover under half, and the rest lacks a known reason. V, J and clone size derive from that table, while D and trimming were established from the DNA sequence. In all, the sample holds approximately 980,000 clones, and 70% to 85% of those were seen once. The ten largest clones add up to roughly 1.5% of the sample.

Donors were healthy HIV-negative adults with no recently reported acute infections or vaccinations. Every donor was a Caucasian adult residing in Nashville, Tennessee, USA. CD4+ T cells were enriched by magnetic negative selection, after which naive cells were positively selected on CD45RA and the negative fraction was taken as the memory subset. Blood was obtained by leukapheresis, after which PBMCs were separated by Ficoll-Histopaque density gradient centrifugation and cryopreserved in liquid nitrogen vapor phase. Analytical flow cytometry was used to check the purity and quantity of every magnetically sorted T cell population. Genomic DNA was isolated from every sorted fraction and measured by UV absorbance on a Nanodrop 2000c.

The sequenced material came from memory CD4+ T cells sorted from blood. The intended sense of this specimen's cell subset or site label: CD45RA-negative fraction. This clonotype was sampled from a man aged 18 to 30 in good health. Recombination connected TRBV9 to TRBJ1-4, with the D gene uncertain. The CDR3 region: CASTRGLNEKLFF. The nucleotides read TGTGCCAGCACCCGCGGGCTTAATGAAAAACTGTTTTTT.